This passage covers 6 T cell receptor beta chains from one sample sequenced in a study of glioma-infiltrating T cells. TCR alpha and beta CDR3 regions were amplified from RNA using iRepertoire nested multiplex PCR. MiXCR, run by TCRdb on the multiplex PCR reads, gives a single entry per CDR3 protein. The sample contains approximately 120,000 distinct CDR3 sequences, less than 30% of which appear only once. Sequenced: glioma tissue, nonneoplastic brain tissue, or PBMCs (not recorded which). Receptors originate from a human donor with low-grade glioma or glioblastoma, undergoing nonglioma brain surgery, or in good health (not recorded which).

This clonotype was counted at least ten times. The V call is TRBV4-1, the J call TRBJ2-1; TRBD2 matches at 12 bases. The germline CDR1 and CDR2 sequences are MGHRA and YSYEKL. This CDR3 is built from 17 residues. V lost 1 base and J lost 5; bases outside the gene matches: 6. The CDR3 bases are TGCGCCAGCAGCCAAGCGGCACTAGCGGGAGGAAACAATGAGCAGTTCTTC. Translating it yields CASSQAALAGGNNEQFF.

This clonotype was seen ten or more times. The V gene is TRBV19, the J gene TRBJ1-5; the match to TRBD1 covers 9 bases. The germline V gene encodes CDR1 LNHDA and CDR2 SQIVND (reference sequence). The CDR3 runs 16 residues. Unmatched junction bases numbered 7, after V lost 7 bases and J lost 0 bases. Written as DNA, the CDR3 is TGTGCCAGTATCCAGGGACAGGGCTATAGCAATCAGCCCCAGCATTTT. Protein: CASIQGQGYSNQPQHF.

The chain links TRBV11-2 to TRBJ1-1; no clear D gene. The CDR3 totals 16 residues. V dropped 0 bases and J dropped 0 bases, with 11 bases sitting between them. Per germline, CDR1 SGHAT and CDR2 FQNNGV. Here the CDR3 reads CASSLEVRRLNTEAFF. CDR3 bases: TGTGCCAGCAGCTTAGAGGTGCGCAGGTTGAACACTGAAGCTTTCTTT.

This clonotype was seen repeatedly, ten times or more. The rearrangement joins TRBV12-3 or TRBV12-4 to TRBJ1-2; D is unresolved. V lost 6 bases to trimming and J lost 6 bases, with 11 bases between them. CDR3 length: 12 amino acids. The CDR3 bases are TGTGCCAGCAGCTTCTCCGTAAATGGCTACACCTTC. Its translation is CASSFSVNGYTF.

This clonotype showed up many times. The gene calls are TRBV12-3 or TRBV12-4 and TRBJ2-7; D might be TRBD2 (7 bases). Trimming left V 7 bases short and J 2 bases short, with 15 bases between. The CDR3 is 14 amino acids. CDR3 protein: CASNLKGGPYEQYF. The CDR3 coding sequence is TGTGCCAGCAACCTGAAGGGGGGGCCCTACGAGCAGTACTTC.

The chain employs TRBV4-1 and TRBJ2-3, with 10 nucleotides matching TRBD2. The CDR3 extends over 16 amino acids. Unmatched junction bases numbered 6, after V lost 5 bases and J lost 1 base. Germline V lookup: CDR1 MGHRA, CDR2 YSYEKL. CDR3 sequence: CASSKATSGRTDTQYF. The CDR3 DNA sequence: TGCGCCAGCAGCAAGGCGACTAGCGGGCGCACAGATACGCAGTATTTT.